The entry below describes one T cell receptor beta chain. TCRdb called the 5' RACE reads again in MiXCR, with one record for every CDR3 protein. The sample includes a few hundred thousand distinct CDR3 sequences, roughly 15% of them seen just once. The source of the sample is a study of identical twins. The same sample was also used in a study of yellow fever vaccine responses in identical twins.

This TCR was recovered from a woman younger than 30 in good health. Source material: CD4+ T cells sorted from blood.

CDR3 nucleotides: TGTGCCACCAGCAGACTACGTAGCGGGCGTGGCACAGATACGCAGTATTTT. Amino acid sequence: CATSRLRSGRGTDTQYF. V usage is TRBV15 and J usage is TRBJ2-3; 7 bases agree with TRBD2. The CDR3 sequence is 17 residues long. CDR1 and CDR2 (germline): LNHNV, YYDKDF (reference sequence). Unmatched junction bases numbered 9, after V lost 2 bases and J lost 1 base.